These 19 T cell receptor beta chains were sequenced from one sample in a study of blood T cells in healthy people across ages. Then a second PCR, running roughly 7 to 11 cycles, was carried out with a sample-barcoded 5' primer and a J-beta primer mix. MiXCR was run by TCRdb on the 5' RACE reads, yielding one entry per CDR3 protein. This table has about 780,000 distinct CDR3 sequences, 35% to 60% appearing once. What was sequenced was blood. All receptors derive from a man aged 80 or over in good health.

CDR3 in DNA: TGTGCCAGCAGCTTAGTAGGACTAGCGGGGACAACAGATACGCAGTATTTT. The encoded protein is CASSLVGLAGTTDTQYF. The chain uses TRBV7-3 and TRBJ2-3; 12 bases are shared with TRBD2. This CDR3 comprises 17 residues. Trimming cost V 2 bases and J 3 bases; bases outside gene matches: 6. The germline gives CDR1 SGHTA, CDR2 FQGTGA.

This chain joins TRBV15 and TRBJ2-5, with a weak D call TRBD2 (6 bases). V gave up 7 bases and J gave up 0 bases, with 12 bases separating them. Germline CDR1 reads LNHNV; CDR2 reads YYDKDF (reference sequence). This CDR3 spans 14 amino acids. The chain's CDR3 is CATKVSGHQETQYF. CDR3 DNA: TGTGCCACCAAAGTTAGCGGCCACCAAGAGACCCAGTACTTC. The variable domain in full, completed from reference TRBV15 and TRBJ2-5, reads DAMVIQNPRYQVTQFGKPVTLSCSQTLNHNVMYWYQQKSSQAPKLLFHYYDKDFNNEADTPDNFQSRRPNTSFCFLDIRSPGLGDTAMYLCATKVSGHQETQYFGPGTRLLVL.

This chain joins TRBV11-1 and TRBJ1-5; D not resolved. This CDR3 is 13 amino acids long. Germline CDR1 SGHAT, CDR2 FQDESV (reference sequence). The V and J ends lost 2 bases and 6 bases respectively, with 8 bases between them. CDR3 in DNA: TGTGCCAGCAGCTTATCGGATGGTCAGCCCCAGCATTTT. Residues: CASSLSDGQPQHF.

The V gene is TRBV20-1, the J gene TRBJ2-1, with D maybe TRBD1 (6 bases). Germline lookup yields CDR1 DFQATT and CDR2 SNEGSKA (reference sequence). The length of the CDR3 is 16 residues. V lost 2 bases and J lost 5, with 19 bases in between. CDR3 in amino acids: CSARMAADRLDNEQFF. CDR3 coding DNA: TGCAGTGCTAGAATGGCCGCGGACAGACTGGACAATGAGCAGTTCTTC.

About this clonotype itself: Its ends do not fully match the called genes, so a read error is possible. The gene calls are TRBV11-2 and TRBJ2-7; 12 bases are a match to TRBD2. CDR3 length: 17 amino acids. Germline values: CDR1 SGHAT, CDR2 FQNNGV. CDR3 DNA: TGTGCCAGCGGCTTTGGGACTAGCGGGTACAGCTCCTACGAGCAGTACTTC. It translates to CASGFGTSGYSSYEQYF.

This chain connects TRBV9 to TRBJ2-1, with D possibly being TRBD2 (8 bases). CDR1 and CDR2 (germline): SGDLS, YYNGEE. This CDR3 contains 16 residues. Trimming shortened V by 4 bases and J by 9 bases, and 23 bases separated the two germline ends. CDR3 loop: CASSPSGGAGASEQFF. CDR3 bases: TGTGCCAGCAGCCCCTCAGGGGGAGCGGGAGCGAGTGAGCAGTTCTTC.

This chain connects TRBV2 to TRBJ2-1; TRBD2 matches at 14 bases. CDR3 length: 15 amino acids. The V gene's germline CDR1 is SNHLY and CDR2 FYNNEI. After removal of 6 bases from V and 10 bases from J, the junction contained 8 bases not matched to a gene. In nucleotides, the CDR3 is TGTGCCAGCAGCCCCGGGACTAGCGGGAGCGTCGAGCAGTTCTTC. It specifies CASSPGTSGSVEQFF. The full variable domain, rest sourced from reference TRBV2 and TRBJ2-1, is EPEVTQTPSHQVTQMGQEVILRCVPISNHLYFYWYRQILGQKVEFLVSFYNNEISEKSEIFDDQFSVERPDGSNFTLKIRSTKLEDSAMYFCASSPGTSGSVEQFFGPGTRLTVL.

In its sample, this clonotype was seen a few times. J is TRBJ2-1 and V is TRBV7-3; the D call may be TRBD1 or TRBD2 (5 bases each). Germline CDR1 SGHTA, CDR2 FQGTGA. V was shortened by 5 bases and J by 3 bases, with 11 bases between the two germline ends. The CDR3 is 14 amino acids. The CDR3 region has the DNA TGTGCCAGCAGCGAAGGGACGAACTACAATGAGCAGTTCTTC. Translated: CASSEGTNYNEQFF.

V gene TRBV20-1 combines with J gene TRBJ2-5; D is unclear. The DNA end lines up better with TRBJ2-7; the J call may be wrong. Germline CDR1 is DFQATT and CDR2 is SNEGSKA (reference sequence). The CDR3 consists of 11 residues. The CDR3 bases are TGCAGTGCTAATATCCGGGACGAGCAGTACTTC. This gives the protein CSANIRDEQYF.

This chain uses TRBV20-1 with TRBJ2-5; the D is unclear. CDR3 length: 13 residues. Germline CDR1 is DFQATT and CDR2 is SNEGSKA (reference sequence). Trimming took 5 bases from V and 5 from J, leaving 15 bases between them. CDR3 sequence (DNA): TGCAGTGCTCCTCCGTCCTATTTGGAGACCCAGTACTTC. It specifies CSAPPSYLETQYF.

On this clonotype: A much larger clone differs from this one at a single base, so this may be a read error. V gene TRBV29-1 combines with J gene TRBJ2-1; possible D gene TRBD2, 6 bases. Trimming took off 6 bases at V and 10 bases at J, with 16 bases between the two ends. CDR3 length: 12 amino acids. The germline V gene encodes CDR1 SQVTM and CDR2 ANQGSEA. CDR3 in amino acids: CSVQEGSYEQFF. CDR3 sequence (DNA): TGCAGCGTCCAGGAGGGATCCTACGAGCAGTTCTTC.

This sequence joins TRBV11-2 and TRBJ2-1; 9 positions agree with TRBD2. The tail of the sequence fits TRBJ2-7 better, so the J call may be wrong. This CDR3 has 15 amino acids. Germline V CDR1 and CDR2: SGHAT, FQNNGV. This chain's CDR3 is CASTPRTSVYNEQYF. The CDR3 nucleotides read TGTGCCAGCACCCCTCGGACTAGCGTTTACAATGAGCAGTACTTC.

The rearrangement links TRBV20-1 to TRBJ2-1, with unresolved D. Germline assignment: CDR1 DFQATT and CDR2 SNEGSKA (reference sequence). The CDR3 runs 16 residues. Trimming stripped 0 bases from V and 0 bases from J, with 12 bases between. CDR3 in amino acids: CSARDGRPNSYNEQFF. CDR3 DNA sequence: TGCAGTGCTAGAGATGGAAGACCAAACTCCTACAATGAGCAGTTCTTC.

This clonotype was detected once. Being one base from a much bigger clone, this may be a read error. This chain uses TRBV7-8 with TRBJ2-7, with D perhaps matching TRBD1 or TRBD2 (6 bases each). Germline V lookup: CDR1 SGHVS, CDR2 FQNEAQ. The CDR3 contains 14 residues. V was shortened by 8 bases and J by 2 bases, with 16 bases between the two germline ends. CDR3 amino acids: CASFGGRTTYEQYF. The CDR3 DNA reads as TGTGCCAGCTTCGGGGGCAGGACGACCTACGAGCAGTACTTC.

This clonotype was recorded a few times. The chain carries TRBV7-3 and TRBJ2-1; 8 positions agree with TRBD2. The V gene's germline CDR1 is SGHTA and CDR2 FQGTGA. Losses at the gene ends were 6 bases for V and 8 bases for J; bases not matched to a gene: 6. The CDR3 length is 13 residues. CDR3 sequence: CASSRLAFDEQFF. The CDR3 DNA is TGTGCCAGCAGTCGACTAGCGTTCGATGAGCAGTTCTTC.

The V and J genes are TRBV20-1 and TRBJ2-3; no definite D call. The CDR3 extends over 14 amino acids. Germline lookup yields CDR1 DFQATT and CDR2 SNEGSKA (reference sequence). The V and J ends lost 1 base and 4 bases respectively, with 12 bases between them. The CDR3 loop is CSARVVSVADTQYF. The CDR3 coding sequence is TGCAGTGCTAGAGTAGTTAGTGTTGCAGATACGCAGTATTTT.

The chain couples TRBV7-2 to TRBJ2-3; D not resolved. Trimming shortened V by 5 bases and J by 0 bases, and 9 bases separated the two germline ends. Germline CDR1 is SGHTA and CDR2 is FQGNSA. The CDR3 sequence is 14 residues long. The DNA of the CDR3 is TGTGCCAGCAGCGTAATGCAGAGCACAGATACGCAGTATTTT. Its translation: CASSVMQSTDTQYF.

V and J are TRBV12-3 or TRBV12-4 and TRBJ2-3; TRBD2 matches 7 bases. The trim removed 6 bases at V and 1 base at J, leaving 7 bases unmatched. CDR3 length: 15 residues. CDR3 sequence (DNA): TGTGCCAGCAGGGGGGTGGGAGGGCGCACAGATACGCAGTATTTT. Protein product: CASRGVGGRTDTQYF.

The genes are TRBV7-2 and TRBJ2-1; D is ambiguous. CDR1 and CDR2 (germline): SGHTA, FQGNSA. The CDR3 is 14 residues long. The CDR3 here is CASAATSPYNEQFF. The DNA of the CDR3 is TGTGCATCCGCAGCTACCAGCCCATACAATGAGCAGTTCTTC. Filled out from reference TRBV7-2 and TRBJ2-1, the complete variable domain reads GAGVSQSPSNKVTEKGKDVELRCDPISGHTALYWYRQSLGQGLEFLIYFQGNSAPDKSGLPSDRFSAERTGGSVSTLTIQRTQQEDSAVYLCASAATSPYNEQFFGPGTRLTVL.